This T cell receptor beta chain was identified in a study of beta chain features in type 1 diabetes. On the study more broadly: Patients did not differ from healthy donors in age, gender or cell yield.

Expressed TCRB transcripts were sequenced, since all the RNA that had been isolated was reverse transcribed. Assay: immunoSEQ multiplex PCR; the TCRdb copy retains only in-frame clones and omits some. The profile covers around 160,000 clones, with roughly 50% appearing a single time and under 0.45% taken by the ten largest. The CDR3 consists of 13 residues. V gave up 4 bases and J gave up 2 bases; unmatched junction bases: 2. The germline CDR1 and CDR2 sequences are SGHNT and YYREEE (reference sequence). The TCR originated in a man aged 18 to 30 in good health. The V gene is TRBV5-4, the J gene TRBJ2-7, with 8 nucleotides matching TRBD1. Specimen: Tregs from blood. The CDR3 DNA sequence: TGTGCCAGCAGCGGACAGGGAACCTACGAGCAGTACTTC. This encodes CASSGQGTYEQYF.